These 2 T cell receptor beta chains were sequenced from one sample in a study of T cell clones after liver transplantation. Only in-frame clones appear in the TCRdb table, and some are missing; sequencing was by immunoSEQ multiplex PCR. In the table there are about 75,000 clones, 80% to 85% of which are singletons. This specimen consisted of CD4+ T cells from blood, obtained about 50 months after liver transplant. Every receptor here comes from a human patient who received a liver transplant. Some T cells may trace back to the graft donor.

The chain uses TRBV14 and TRBJ2-2; 9 bases match TRBD1. From germline, CDR1 is SGHDN and CDR2 FVKESK. The CDR3 has 15 residues. Trimming at V came to 2 bases and at J to 7 bases, leaving 5 bases not matched to a gene. The DNA of the CDR3 is TGTGCCAGCAGCCAATGGACAGGGGTTGGCGGGGAGCTGTTTTTT. Translation gives CASSQWTGVGGELFF.

This chain links TRBV29-1 with TRBJ2-3; 7 nucleotides agree with TRBD2. Germline CDR1 reads SQVTM; CDR2 reads ANQGSEA. The CDR3 is 13 residues long. Losses at the gene ends were 4 bases for V and 4 bases for J; bases not matched to a gene: 5. In DNA, the CDR3 is TGCAGCGTTGGGGGGGGAGCACCAGATACGCAGTATTTT. Its protein is CSVGGGAPDTQYF.